These 5 T cell receptor beta chains were sequenced from one sample in a study of blood T cell repertoires in COVID-19. The data were produced by immunoSEQ multiplex PCR, yet TCRdb's version contains in-frame clones alone and is incomplete. The top ten hold 15% to 19% of the sample, which has approximately 230,000 clones, more than 75% seen once. Sequences were obtained from PBMCs or T cells enriched from blood (not recorded which). Receptors originate from a man between 18 and 29 years old who had recovered from COVID-19.

The chain combines TRBV19 with TRBJ2-1; TRBD2 matches 11 bases. CDR1 and CDR2 (germline): LNHDA, SQIVND (reference sequence). The trim removed 7 bases at V and 3 bases at J, leaving 5 bases unmatched. This CDR3 has 15 amino acids. CDR3 coding DNA: TGTGCCAGTATTGCCACTAGCGGGAGCTACAATGAGCAGTTCTTC. Translated: CASIATSGSYNEQFF.

The chain carries TRBV5-4 and TRBJ2-3; 7 positions match TRBD1. The CDR3 extends over 15 amino acids. The J segment lost 2 bases and the V segment lost 3 bases, leaving 6 bases of the junction unmatched. Germline V lookup: CDR1 SGHNT, CDR2 YYREEE (reference sequence). The CDR3 sequence: CASSYPGQPTDTQYF. The CDR3 region has the DNA TGTGCCAGCAGCTACCCGGGACAGCCCACAGATACGCAGTATTTT.

The chain has TRBV13 and TRBJ2-6, with D perhaps matching TRBD1 (6 bases). This CDR3 spans 17 amino acids. Germline values: CDR1 PRHDT, CDR2 FYEKMQ (reference sequence). The V end was cut by 5 bases, the J end by 2 bases, with 16 bases between. Written as DNA, the CDR3 is TGTGCCAGCAGCCCACGAGGGGGAAACGCTGGGGCCAACGTCCTGACTTTC. Its protein product is CASSPRGGNAGANVLTF.

The J gene is TRBJ2-7, the V gene TRBV30; D is possibly TRBD2 (5 bases). This CDR3 has 14 amino acids. Trimming pared 0 bases from V and 0 bases from J, leaving 9 bases between. Germline V gene sequence: CDR1 GTSNPN, CDR2 SVGIG (reference sequence). The CDR3 sequence: CAWSVSSPSYEQYF. The CDR3 bases are TGTGCCTGGAGTGTATCTAGCCCCTCCTACGAGCAGTACTTC.

This clone showed up just once. Other DNA sequences of this sample code for an identical CDR3. V and J are TRBV7-2 and TRBJ2-7, with 7 bases that match TRBD1. Germline V lookup: CDR1 SGHTA, CDR2 FQGNSA. This CDR3 contains 14 residues. Losses at the gene ends were 5 bases for V and 2 bases for J; bases not matched to a gene: 6. CDR3 protein: CASSPAGGPYEQYF. The CDR3 nucleotides read TGTGCCAGCAGCCCGGCAGGGGGTCCCTACGAGCAGTACTTC.